This T cell receptor (beta chain) was identified in a study of blood T cell repertoires in COVID-19. This clone has only one observation. Two negative PCRs, clearance, or symptom resolution were required of recovered Cohort 3 donors. Data came from immunoSEQ multiplex PCR; TCRdb stores just in-frame clones and leaves some out. The table shows 130,000 to 150,000 clones, with over 80% occurring only once. Germline lookup yields CDR1 SGHAT and CDR2 FQNNGV. Trimming at V came to 3 bases and at J to 9 bases, leaving 10 bases not matched to a gene. The CDR3 spans 15 residues. The origin of this receptor is a man aged 55 to 69 who had recovered from COVID-19. Sequenced input: PBMCs or T cells enriched from blood (not recorded which). V usage is TRBV11-2 and J usage is TRBJ2-1; 8 nucleotides line up with TRBD2. CDR3 in DNA: TGTGCCAGCAGCTTCGAACTAGCGGACATAGGTGAGCAGTTCTTC. Translation: CASSFELADIGEQFF.